A single sample is the source of the 3 T cell receptor beta chains below, sequenced in a study of blood T cell repertoires in COVID-19. Sequencing was performed with immunoSEQ multiplex PCR; in TCRdb, only in-frame clones are kept and a portion is missing. The repertoire consists of roughly 170,000 clones, with about 84% occurring once and the leading ten covering approximately 7.1%. Sequencing was performed on peripheral blood. These receptors originate from a human donor in a cohort sampled during active COVID-19.

The rearrangement links TRBV7-8 to TRBJ2-7; D might be TRBD1 (5 bases). Germline V gene lookup returns CDR1 SGHVS and CDR2 FQNEAQ. The germline V and J ends were trimmed by 4 bases and 4 bases, with 17 bases remaining between them. The CDR3 has 15 residues. The CDR3 is CASSSQGFLAYEQYF. DNA of the CDR3: TGTGCCAGCAGCTCGCAGGGTTTTCTGGCGTACGAGCAGTACTTC.

The chain carries TRBV3-1 (or the pseudogene TRBV3-2) and TRBJ1-6; 7 bases align to TRBD1. This CDR3 region has 15 residues. V shed 1 base and J 7 bases; nucleotides not matched to a gene: 4. The V gene's germline CDR1 is LGHDT and CDR2 YNNKEL (reference sequence). CDR3 sequence (DNA): TGTGCCAGCAGCCAAGGCAGGGGGATCAATTCACCCCTCCACTTT. Translating gives CASSQGRGINSPLHF.

V usage is TRBV25-1 and J usage is TRBJ2-5; weak D call: TRBD1 (5 bases). V was shortened by 2 bases and J by 1 base, with 8 bases between the two germline ends. Germline V lookup: CDR1 MGHDK, CDR2 SYGVNS. The CDR3 has 14 residues. CDR3: CASSEAQGQETQYF. CDR3 nucleotide sequence: TGTGCCAGCAGTGAAGCCCAGGGCCAAGAGACCCAGTACTTC.